The clone carrying this T cell receptor beta chain came up many times. The antigen is not known. This record belongs to a study of T cell repertoires in cytomegalovirus infection. Study context: It was the public TCR beta signatures that indicated both CMV infection and matching HLA type.

V was cut by 1 base and J by 2 bases, with 9 bases left in between. The CDR3 runs 15 residues. Whole-study results and caveats: The ex vivo response showed dominance by HLA-C-restricted CMV-specific TCR beta clonotypes.

In TCRdb, the reads were re-called with MiXCR into one record per CDR3 protein. This sample has almost 550,000 distinct CDR3 sequences, with about 15% found just once. This clonotype was sampled from a human donor in good health (CMV status not recorded). Some clones in this sample may be carry-over from other donors' samples. J is TRBJ1-3 and V is TRBV12-3 or TRBV12-4, with a weak D call TRBD1 (5 bases). The sequencing input was CD8+ T cells from PBMCs. Here the CDR3 reads CASSLGAGTGNTIYF. In nucleotides, the CDR3 is TGTGCCAGCAGTTTAGGGGCAGGGACTGGAAACACCATATATTTT.